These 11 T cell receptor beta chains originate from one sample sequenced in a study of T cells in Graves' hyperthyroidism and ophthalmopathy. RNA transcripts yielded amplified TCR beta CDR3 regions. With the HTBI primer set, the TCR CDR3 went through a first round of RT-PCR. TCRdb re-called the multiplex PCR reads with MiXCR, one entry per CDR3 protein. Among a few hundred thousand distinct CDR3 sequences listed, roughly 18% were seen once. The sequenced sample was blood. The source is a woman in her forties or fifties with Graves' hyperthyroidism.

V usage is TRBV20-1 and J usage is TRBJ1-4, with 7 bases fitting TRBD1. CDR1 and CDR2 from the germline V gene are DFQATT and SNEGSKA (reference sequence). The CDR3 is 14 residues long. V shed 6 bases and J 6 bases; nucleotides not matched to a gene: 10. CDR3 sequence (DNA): TGCAGTGCATCAAGACAGGGAGTAGATGAAAAACTGTTTTTT. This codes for CSASRQGVDEKLFF.

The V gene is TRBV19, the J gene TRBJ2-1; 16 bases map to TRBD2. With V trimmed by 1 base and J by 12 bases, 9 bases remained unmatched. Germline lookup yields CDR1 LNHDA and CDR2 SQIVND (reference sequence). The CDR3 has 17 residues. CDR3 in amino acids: CASSIVPGTSGRAGQFF. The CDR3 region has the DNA TGTGCCAGTAGTATAGTCCCTGGGACTAGCGGGAGGGCGGGGCAGTTCTTC. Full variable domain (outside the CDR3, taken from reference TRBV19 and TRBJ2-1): DGGITQSPKYLFRKEGQNVTLSCEQNLNHDAMYWYRQDPGQGLRLIYYSQIVNDFQKGDIAEGYSVSREKKESFPLTVTSAQKNPTAFYLCASSIVPGTSGRAGQFFGPGTRLTVL.

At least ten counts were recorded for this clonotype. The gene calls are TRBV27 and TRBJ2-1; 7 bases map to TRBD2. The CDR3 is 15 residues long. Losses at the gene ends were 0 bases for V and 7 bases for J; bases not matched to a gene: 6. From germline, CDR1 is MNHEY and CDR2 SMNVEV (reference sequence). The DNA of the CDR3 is TGTGCCAGCAGTTTATCGACAAGCGGGATGAATGAGCAGTTCTTC. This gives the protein CASSLSTSGMNEQFF.

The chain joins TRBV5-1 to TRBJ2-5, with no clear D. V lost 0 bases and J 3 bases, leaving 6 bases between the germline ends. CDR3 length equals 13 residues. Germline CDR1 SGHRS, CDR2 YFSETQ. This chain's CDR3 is CASSLEDKETQYF. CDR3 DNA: TGCGCCAGCAGCTTGGAGGATAAAGAGACCCAGTACTTC.

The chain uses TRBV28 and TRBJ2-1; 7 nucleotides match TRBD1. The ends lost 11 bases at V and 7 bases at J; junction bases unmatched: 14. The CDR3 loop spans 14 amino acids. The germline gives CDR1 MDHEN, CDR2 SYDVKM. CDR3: CAGARQGSGNEQFF. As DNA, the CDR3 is TGTGCCGGAGCCCGACAGGGAAGTGGTAATGAGCAGTTCTTC.

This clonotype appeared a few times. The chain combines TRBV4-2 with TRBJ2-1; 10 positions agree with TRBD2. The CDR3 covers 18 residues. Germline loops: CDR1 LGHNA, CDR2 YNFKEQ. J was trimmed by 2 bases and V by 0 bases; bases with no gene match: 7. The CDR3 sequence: CASSQDRASGSTYNEQFF. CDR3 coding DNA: TGTGCCAGCAGCCAAGATCGGGCTAGCGGGAGCACCTACAATGAGCAGTTCTTC.

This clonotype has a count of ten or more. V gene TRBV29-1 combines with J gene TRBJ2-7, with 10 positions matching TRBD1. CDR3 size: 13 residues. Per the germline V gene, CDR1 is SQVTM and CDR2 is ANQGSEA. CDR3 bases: TGCAGGTCCCACCGGGACAGGGGTTACGAGCAGTACTTC. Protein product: CRSHRDRGYEQYF.

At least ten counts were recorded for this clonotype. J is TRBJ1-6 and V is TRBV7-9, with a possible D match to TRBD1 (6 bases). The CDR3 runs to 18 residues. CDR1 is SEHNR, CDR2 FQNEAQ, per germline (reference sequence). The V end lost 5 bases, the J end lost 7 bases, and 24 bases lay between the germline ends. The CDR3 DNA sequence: TGTGCCAGCAGCCGACTGCCCGCCCGGGGGGCGAAGAATTCACCCCTCCACTTT. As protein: CASSRLPARGAKNSPLHF.

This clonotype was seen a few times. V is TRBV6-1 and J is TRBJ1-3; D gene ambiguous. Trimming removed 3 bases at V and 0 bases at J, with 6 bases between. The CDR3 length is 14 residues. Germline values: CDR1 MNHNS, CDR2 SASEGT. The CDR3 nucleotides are TGTGCCAGCAGTGAGGGATACTCTGGAAACACCATATATTTT. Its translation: CASSEGYSGNTIYF.

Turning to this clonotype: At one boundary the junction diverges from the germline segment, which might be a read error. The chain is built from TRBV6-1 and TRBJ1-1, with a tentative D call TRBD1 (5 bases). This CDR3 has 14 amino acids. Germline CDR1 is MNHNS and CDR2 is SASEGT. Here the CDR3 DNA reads TGTGCCATCAGTGAGTCGAGCGGGACGGTTGAAGCTTTCTTT. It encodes CAISESSGTVEAFF.

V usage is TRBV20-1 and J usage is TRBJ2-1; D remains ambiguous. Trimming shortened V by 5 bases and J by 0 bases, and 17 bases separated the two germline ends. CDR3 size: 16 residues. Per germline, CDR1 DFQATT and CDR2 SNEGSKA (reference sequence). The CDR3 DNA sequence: TGCAGTGCTCGGACCCTAGACCGGAGCTCCTACAATGAGCAGTTCTTC. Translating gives CSARTLDRSSYNEQFF.